This passage covers 31 T cell receptor beta chains from one sample sequenced in a study of PD-L1 blockade in urothelial cancer. TCRdb's copy holds only in-frame clones and misses some; the assay was immunoSEQ multiplex PCR. The table has tens of thousands of clones, over 80% seen once; the top ten hold approximately 10%. Time point specified: pretreatment peripheral blood. Here the sequenced sample was PBMCs, taken around atezolizumab (anti-PD-L1) treatment. The receptors derive from a woman in her seventies with urothelial cancer.

This chain connects TRBV19 to TRBJ2-7; TRBD2 matches at 13 bases. J gave up 3 bases and V 5 bases, and 7 bases lay outside the gene matches. Germline CDR1 LNHDA, CDR2 SQIVND (reference sequence). The length of the CDR3 is 16 residues. The CDR3 is CASSPAGLAGVYEQYF. The CDR3 nucleotides are TGTGCCAGTAGTCCGGCTGGACTAGCGGGAGTCTACGAGCAGTACTTC.

CDR3 in DNA: TGCGCCAGCATACCGCGACCCGGGGGGCTGAACACTGAAGCTTTCTTT. As protein: CASIPRPGGLNTEAFF. The chain recombines TRBV5-1 with TRBJ1-1; possible D gene TRBD1, 6 bases. Per the germline V gene, CDR1 is SGHRS and CDR2 is YFSETQ. The CDR3 runs 16 residues. The V gene lost 6 bases and the J gene lost 0 bases, with 18 bases spanning the gap.

This chain uses TRBV7-6 with TRBJ2-3, with 11 nucleotides matching TRBD2. V was clipped by 3 bases and J by 3 bases; unmatched bases: 11. This CDR3 is 18 amino acids long. In germline, CDR1 is SGHVS, CDR2 FNYEAQ. CDR3 protein: CASSFSGGAQFVTDTQYF. The CDR3 DNA reads TGTGCCAGCAGCTTTAGCGGGGGGGCCCAATTCGTTACAGATACGCAGTATTTT. Filled out from reference TRBV7-6 and TRBJ2-3, the complete variable domain reads GAGVSQSPRYKVTKRGQDVALRCDPISGHVSLYWYRQALGQGPEFLTYFNYEAQQDKSGLPNDRFSAERPEGSISTLTIQRTEQRDSAMYRCASSFSGGAQFVTDTQYFGPGTRLTVL.

The chain employs TRBV5-6 and TRBJ2-3; a weak D match, TRBD1 (6 bases). With 0 bases removed from V and 0 bases from J, the gap between germline ends came to 8 bases. CDR3 length: 15 amino acids. The germline V gene encodes CDR1 SGHDT and CDR2 YYEEEE. The DNA for the CDR3 is TGTGCCAGCAGCTTGGGGCAGGGGAGCACAGATACGCAGTATTTT. Amino acids: CASSLGQGSTDTQYF.

This clone is termed medium-sized. The identical CDR3 is also encoded by other nucleotide sequences in the sample. This chain links TRBV7-2 with TRBJ2-7; 8 nucleotides align to TRBD1. The CDR3 sequence is 16 residues long. In germline, CDR1 is SGHTA, CDR2 FQGNSA. The junction had 8 bases not matched to a gene; V was cut back by 1 base and J by 3 bases. The CDR3 DNA reads TGTGCCAGCAGCTTAGACCCCCCAGGACAGGGCTACGAGCAGTACTTC. The encoded protein is CASSLDPPGQGYEQYF.

The chain links TRBV4-3 to TRBJ2-1; 7 nucleotides match TRBD2. CDR1 and CDR2 from the germline V gene are LGHNA and YSLEER. V lost 4 bases, J lost 5 bases, and 5 bases stayed unmatched. The CDR3 is made up of 14 amino acids. The CDR3 spells CASSPRSGDNEQFF. The CDR3 bases are TGCGCCAGCAGCCCACGAAGCGGGGACAATGAGCAGTTCTTC.

The chain couples TRBV14 to TRBJ2-7; D gene ambiguous. Germline V CDR1 and CDR2: SGHDN, FVKESK. V gave up 1 base and J gave up 2 bases, with 9 bases separating them. The CDR3 is made up of 14 amino acids. CDR3 in amino acids: CASSQAVSPYEQYF. Here the CDR3 DNA reads TGTGCCAGCAGCCAAGCCGTAAGCCCCTACGAGCAGTACTTC.

The chain joins TRBV7-3 to TRBJ1-3; 8 nucleotides align to TRBD1. Germline loops: CDR1 SGHTA, CDR2 FQGTGA. Trimming took 4 bases from V and 2 from J; bases not matched to a gene: 1. CDR3 size: 14 residues. CDR3 sequence reads: CASSSQGAGNTIYF. CDR3 nucleotide sequence: TGTGCCAGCAGCTCACAGGGGGCTGGAAACACCATATATTTT. Full variable domain (rest looked up from reference TRBV7-3 and TRBJ1-3): GAGVSQTPSNKVTEKGKYVELRCDPISGHTALYWYRQSLGQGPEFLIYFQGTGAADDSGLPNDRFFAVRPEGSVSTLKIQRTERGDSAVYLCASSSQGAGNTIYFGEGSWLTVV.

The rearrangement links TRBV5-4 to TRBJ2-7; tentative D call: TRBD1 (5 bases). Per the germline V gene, CDR1 is SGHNT and CDR2 is YYREEE (reference sequence). CDR3 length equals 13 residues. Trimming took off 1 base at V and 6 bases at J, with 11 bases between the two ends. CDR3 bases: TGTGCCAGCAGCTTGATGCAGGGATCCGAGCAGTACTTC. It yields the protein CASSLMQGSEQYF.

This sequence joins TRBV14 and TRBJ1-1, with D perhaps TRBD1 (5 bases). From germline, CDR1 is SGHDN and CDR2 FVKESK. This CDR3 contains 15 residues. Trimming took off 5 bases at V and 4 bases at J, with 17 bases between the two ends. The DNA for the CDR3 is TGTGCCAGCAGCGCCCGGGGGGGAAGGTCCACTGAAGCTTTCTTT. Its translation is CASSARGGRSTEAFF. Complete variable domain (other parts from reference TRBV14 and TRBJ1-1): EAGVTQFPSHSVIEKGQTVTLRCDPISGHDNLYWYRRVMGKEIKFLLHFVKESKQDESGMPNNRFLAERTGGTYSTLKVQPAELEDSGVYFCASSARGGRSTEAFFGQGTRLTVV.

The chain has TRBV6-1 and TRBJ1-2, with D perhaps matching TRBD1 (6 bases). The germline CDR1 and CDR2 sequences are MNHNS and SASEGT. The CDR3 runs 14 residues. The V end was cut by 0 bases, the J end by 2 bases, with 7 bases between. The CDR3 DNA reads as TGTGCCAGCAGTGAAGCCAGGGGCAACTATGGCTACACCTTC. This gives the protein CASSEARGNYGYTF.

The V call is TRBV7-2, the J call TRBJ2-7; TRBD1 matches at 11 bases. CDR1 and CDR2 from the germline V gene are SGHTA and FQGNSA. The CDR3 has 15 amino acids. The J segment lost 6 bases and the V segment lost 5 bases, leaving 9 bases of the junction unmatched. The CDR3 spells CASSPGQGAPFEQYF. For the CDR3, the DNA is TGTGCCAGCAGCCCCGGACAGGGGGCCCCTTTCGAGCAGTACTTC.

V gene TRBV10-1 combines with J gene TRBJ2-5; 11 positions agree with TRBD2. The germline CDR1 and CDR2 sequences are WNHNN and SYGVQD (reference sequence). The CDR3 has 13 residues. With 5 bases clipped from V and 5 bases from J, the junction kept 1 base outside the gene matches. The CDR3: CASSRTSGETQYF. The CDR3, as DNA: TGCGCCAGCAGTAGGACTAGCGGGGAGACCCAGTACTTC.

The chain has TRBV9 and TRBJ2-7; 10 nucleotides line up with TRBD1. This CDR3 is built from 17 residues. Trimming cost V 5 bases and J 2 bases; bases outside gene matches: 13. The germline CDR1 and CDR2 sequences are SGDLS and YYNGEE. CDR3 bases: TGTGCCAGCAGTAACACCGAGGGACAGGGGCACCCCTACGAGCAGTACTTC. The encoded protein is CASSNTEGQGHPYEQYF.

This clone was found a few times. The chain combines TRBV28 with TRBJ2-3, with TRBD2 identical over 14 bases. The CDR3 runs to 17 residues. Trimming took 2 bases from V and 7 from J; bases not matched to a gene: 8. Per germline, CDR1 MDHEN and CDR2 SYDVKM. The CDR3 coding sequence is TGTGCCAGCAGTTTAGTTCTTGGACTAGCGGGAGGAAATACGCAGTATTTT. Amino acids: CASSLVLGLAGGNTQYF.

As for this clone: An end of the junction does not agree with germline; a read error may underlie this. This chain connects TRBV13 to TRBJ1-1, with TRBD1 matching 10 bases. This CDR3 is 15 amino acids long. Germline V gene data show CDR1 as PRHDT and CDR2 as FYEKMQ (reference sequence). The CDR3 sequence: CASSVGTGANTEAFF. In DNA, the CDR3 is TGTGCCAGCAGCGTAGGGACAGGGGCGAACACTGAAGCTTTCTTT. Based on the CDR3 plus reference TRBV13 and TRBJ1-1, the full variable domain is AAGVIQSPRHLIKEKRETATLKCYPIPRHDTVYWYQQGPGQDPQFLISFYEKMQSDKGSIPDRFSAQQFSDYHSELNMSSLELGDSALYFCASSVGTGANTEAFFGQGTRLTVV.

V gene TRBV28 combines with J gene TRBJ2-1; TRBD2 matches 8 bases. The trim removed 4 bases at V and 8 bases at J, leaving 10 bases unmatched. The CDR3 is made up of 15 amino acids. Germline lookup yields CDR1 MDHEN and CDR2 SYDVKM. CDR3 nucleotides: TGTGCCAGCAGTTCGTATGGCAGCGGGAGTGATGAGCAGTTCTTC. It yields the protein CASSSYGSGSDEQFF.

V is TRBV27 and J is TRBJ2-5; weak D call: TRBD1 (5 bases). The V gene's germline CDR1 is MNHEY and CDR2 SMNVEV (reference sequence). V was cut by 7 bases and J by 5 bases, with 11 bases left in between. This CDR3 spans 12 amino acids. The CDR3 DNA reads TGTGCCAGCACAGGGCCCGGGGAGACCCAGTACTTC. Encoded protein: CASTGPGETQYF.

This chain connects TRBV28 to TRBJ2-1; 9 nucleotides agree with TRBD1. This CDR3 has 17 residues. V lost 5 bases and J lost 7; bases outside the gene matches: 15. Germline values: CDR1 MDHEN, CDR2 SYDVKM. The CDR3 here is CASSMTTGGTFRNEQFF. CDR3 nucleotide sequence: TGTGCCAGCAGTATGACGACAGGGGGGACTTTTAGGAATGAGCAGTTCTTC.

V and J are TRBV19 and TRBJ2-3; 12 positions match TRBD2. The J segment lost 3 bases and the V segment lost 8 bases, leaving 12 bases of the junction unmatched. Germline CDR1 LNHDA, CDR2 SQIVND (reference sequence). This CDR3 comprises 17 residues. In nucleotides, the CDR3 is TGTGCCAGTCGGAAGGCTAGCGGGAGGGGTTGGACAGATACGCAGTATTTT. This gives the protein CASRKASGRGWTDTQYF.

The V gene is TRBV4-1, the J gene TRBJ2-1; 14 bases agree with TRBD2. Germline CDR1 MGHRA, CDR2 YSYEKL. With 4 bases clipped from V and 10 bases from J, the junction kept 9 bases outside the gene matches. The CDR3 covers 16 residues. CDR3: CASSPKGLAGGLEQFF. The CDR3 nucleotides are TGCGCCAGCAGCCCGAAAGGACTAGCGGGGGGTTTGGAGCAGTTCTTC.

This clone was recorded a few times. The gene calls are TRBV11-2 and TRBJ2-1; D remains ambiguous. CDR1 and CDR2 from the germline V gene are SGHAT and FQNNGV. This CDR3 spans 14 amino acids. Trimming took off 1 base at V and 4 bases at J, with 8 bases between the two ends. The CDR3 protein is CASSLGGSYNEQFF. Here the CDR3 DNA reads TGTGCCAGCAGCTTAGGAGGATCGTACAATGAGCAGTTCTTC.

J is TRBJ2-7 and V is TRBV5-1, with D unresolved. The CDR3 covers 14 residues. Germline V lookup: CDR1 SGHRS, CDR2 YFSETQ. The V and J ends lost 0 bases and 2 bases respectively, with 9 bases between them. CDR3 bases: TGCGCCAGCAGCTTGGCCGGGTCTCCCTACGAGCAGTACTTC. Residues: CASSLAGSPYEQYF.

V and J are TRBV6-1 and TRBJ1-2; possibly TRBD1 for D (5 bases). Germline V gene sequence: CDR1 MNHNS, CDR2 SASEGT. V was shortened by 7 bases and J by 8 bases, with 17 bases between the two germline ends. The CDR3 totals 13 residues. The CDR3 spells CASTSGRGRGYTF. The DNA of the CDR3 is TGTGCCAGCACATCCGGTCGGGGGAGAGGCTACACCTTC.

This clone has more than one count but fewer than ten. V and J are TRBV10-1 and TRBJ2-1; TRBD1 matches 8 bases. The CDR3 runs to 15 residues. Germline V gene data show CDR1 as WNHNN and CDR2 as SYGVQD (reference sequence). Unmatched junction bases numbered 8, after V lost 3 bases and J lost 7 bases. DNA for the CDR3: TGCGCCAGCAGTGACTCGGACAGGGAGAGGAATGAGCAGTTCTTC. This codes for CASSDSDRERNEQFF.

This clone was recorded once. V is TRBV7-6 and J is TRBJ2-1; TRBD2 might be the D (6 bases). This CDR3 comprises 16 residues. CDR1 SGHVS and CDR2 FNYEAQ come from the germline V gene. V was clipped by 4 bases and J by 4 bases, with 17 bases between them. CDR3 in DNA: TGTGCCAGCAGCTCGACCCCCGCCGCGGGGTACAATGAGCAGTTCTTC. Its protein is CASSSTPAAGYNEQFF. The entire variable domain, with the rest obtained from reference TRBV7-6 and TRBJ2-1, is as follows: GAGVSQSPRYKVTKRGQDVALRCDPISGHVSLYWYRQALGQGPEFLTYFNYEAQQDKSGLPNDRFSAERPEGSISTLTIQRTEQRDSAMYRCASSSTPAAGYNEQFFGPGTRLTVL.

The chain uses TRBV20-1 and TRBJ2-5, with no clear D. Germline loops: CDR1 DFQATT, CDR2 SNEGSKA (reference sequence). There are 11 residues in the CDR3. The ends were cut back, 5 bases at V and 5 bases at J, with 9 bases in the middle. The CDR3, as DNA: TGCAGTGCTGGGCCTATTGAGACCCAGTACTTC. It codes for CSAGPIETQYF.

The rearrangement links TRBV7-3 to TRBJ2-3; D call uncertain. Deletions cut 1 base from V and 5 bases from J, with 10 bases between. This CDR3 is built from 14 residues. Germline V CDR1 and CDR2: SGHTA, FQGTGA. CDR3 loop: CASSLNGREDTQYF. Here the CDR3 DNA reads TGTGCCAGCAGCTTAAATGGGCGTGAAGATACGCAGTATTTT.

This clone was counted once. The chain links TRBV2 to TRBJ2-2; 10 nucleotides agree with TRBD2. Germline CDR1 SNHLY, CDR2 FYNNEI. The J segment lost 4 bases and the V segment lost 2 bases, leaving 4 bases of the junction unmatched. The CDR3 spans 16 residues. CDR3 coding DNA: TGTGCCAGCAGTGAACGAGCGGGAGGGGGCACCGGGGAGCTGTTTTTT. Translated: CASSERAGGGTGELFF.

This sequence joins TRBV6-1 and TRBJ1-2; TRBD1 matches at 9 bases. This CDR3 has 15 amino acids. J lost 4 bases, V lost 5 bases, and 8 bases had no gene match. CDR1 is MNHNS and CDR2 is SASEGT in the germline V gene. The CDR3 nucleotides are TGTGCCAGCAGTACCCTGGGACAGGGTAGCTATGGCTACACCTTC. Translating it yields CASSTLGQGSYGYTF.

This clone was picked up one time. CDR3 region: CASTPQTGQETQYF. The CDR3 DNA reads TGTGCCAGCACCCCCCAGACAGGACAAGAGACCCAGTACTTC. This chain joins TRBV28 and TRBJ2-5, with D possibly matching TRBD1 (6 bases). The CDR3 runs to 14 residues. CDR1 is MDHEN and CDR2 is SYDVKM in the germline V gene. Trimming pared 7 bases from V and 2 bases from J, leaving 14 bases between.